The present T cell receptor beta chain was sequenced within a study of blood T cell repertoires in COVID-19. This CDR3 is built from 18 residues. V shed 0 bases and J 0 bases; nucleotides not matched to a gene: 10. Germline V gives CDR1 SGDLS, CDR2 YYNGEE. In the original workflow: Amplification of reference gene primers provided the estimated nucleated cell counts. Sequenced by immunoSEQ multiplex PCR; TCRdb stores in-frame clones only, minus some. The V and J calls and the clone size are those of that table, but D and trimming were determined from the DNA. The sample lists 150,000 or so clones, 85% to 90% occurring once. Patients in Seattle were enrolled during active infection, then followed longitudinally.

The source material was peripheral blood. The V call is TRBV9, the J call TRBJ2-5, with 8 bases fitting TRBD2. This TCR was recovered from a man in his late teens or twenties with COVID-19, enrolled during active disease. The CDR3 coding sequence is TGTGCCAGCAGCGTAGCTGACGGGAGGGCCGGGTACCAAGAGACCCAGTACTTC. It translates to CASSVADGRAGYQETQYF.